This T cell receptor beta chain was identified during a study of blood T cell repertoires in COVID-19. Looking at the study overall: The origin of the acute and convalescent COVID-19 samples was the United States, Italy and Spain.

The repertoire was sequenced with immunoSEQ multiplex PCR; TCRdb's copy has only in-frame clones and lacks some. The table includes more than 300,000 clones, roughly 91% detected once. This TCR was recovered from a woman under 30 who had recovered from COVID-19. Sequencing used PBMCs or T cells enriched from blood (not recorded which).

The DNA of the CDR3 is TGTGCCAGCAGTTTATCGACTGAAGCTTTCTTT. Its translation: CASSLSTEAFF. The chain recombines TRBV12-3 or TRBV12-4 with TRBJ1-1; no definite D call. The CDR3 extends over 11 amino acids. Trimming cost V 2 bases and J 5 bases, with 3 bases left between them.